The 12 T cell receptor beta chains listed next were all sequenced from one sample in a study of low-dose radiotherapy and immunotherapy resistance in tumors. With TRAV- and TRBV-specific primers, first-strand cDNA was made, covering the alpha and beta chains. It was with a constant-region primer and a V-primer adapter that TCRs were amplified over around 18 PCR cycles. TCRdb reprocessed the reads via MiXCR and lists one record per CDR3 protein. Of around 69,000 distinct CDR3 sequences listed, around 30% are singletons. Time point given: before trial treatment. The input for sequencing was PBMCs, taken before treatment. Every receptor here comes from a female donor with ovarian cancer.

This clonotype was counted ten times or more. The chain is built from TRBV20-1 and TRBJ1-5; D unresolved. This CDR3 comprises 14 residues. Trimming stripped 2 bases from V and 3 bases from J, with 11 bases between. Germline CDR1 DFQATT, CDR2 SNEGSKA (reference sequence). The CDR3 sequence: CSARLGSTNQPQHF. In nucleotides, the CDR3 is TGCAGTGCTAGACTGGGCTCCACCAATCAGCCCCAGCATTTT.

This clonotype was seen at least ten times. The rearrangement uses TRBV7-2 and TRBJ2-1; 11 positions match TRBD2. Germline assignment: CDR1 SGHTA and CDR2 FQGNSA. The CDR3 spans 17 residues. Unmatched junction bases numbered 5, after V lost 2 bases and J lost 2 bases. The CDR3 DNA follows: TGTGCCAGCAGCTTAAATGGACTAGCGGGTACCTACAATGAGCAGTTCTTC. Its translation: CASSLNGLAGTYNEQFF.

The table lists this clonotype with many counts. The chain couples TRBV9 to TRBJ2-5, with TRBD1 identical over 7 bases. With 0 bases clipped from V and 3 bases from J, the junction kept 8 bases outside the gene matches. This CDR3 is 16 amino acids long. Germline V lookup: CDR1 SGDLS, CDR2 YYNGEE. The CDR3 nucleotides are TGTGCCAGCAGCGTAGGAGGACAGGACCTGAAAGAGACCCAGTACTTC. As protein: CASSVGGQDLKETQYF.

This clonotype came up many times. CDR3 sequence reads: CSASRNTEAFF. In DNA form, the CDR3 reads TGCAGCGCTTCCAGGAACACTGAAGCTTTCTTT. V is TRBV29-1 and J is TRBJ1-1, with unresolved D. The CDR3 spans 11 residues. Trimming pared 7 bases from V and 1 base from J, leaving 7 bases between. Germline V gene sequence: CDR1 SQVTM, CDR2 ANQGSEA.

This clonotype showed up many times. The chain couples TRBV28 to TRBJ1-2; 8 nucleotides line up with TRBD1. V shed 5 bases and J 9 bases; nucleotides not matched to a gene: 11. From germline, CDR1 is MDHEN and CDR2 SYDVKM. The CDR3 has 14 residues. CDR3 DNA sequence: TGTGCCAGCAGTGGCGGACAGGGATTTAGTAGCTACACCTTC. Translated, it gives CASSGGQGFSSYTF.

This clonotype was found many times. The DNA for the CDR3 is TGTGCCAGCAGCCCTGGGACAGGGGGCTATGGCTACACCTTC. It yields the protein CASSPGTGGYGYTF. The chain links TRBV3-1 to TRBJ1-2; 11 nucleotides line up with TRBD1. The length of the CDR3 is 14 residues. Trimming at V came to 4 bases and at J to 4 bases, leaving 2 bases not matched to a gene. Germline CDR1 is LGHDT and CDR2 is YNNKEL (reference sequence).

This clonotype was counted ten times or more. V and J are TRBV7-2 and TRBJ2-3, with TRBD2 matching 9 bases. The length of the CDR3 is 16 residues. Looked up from germline, CDR1 is SGHTA and CDR2 is FQGNSA. After removal of 1 base from V and 0 bases from J, the junction contained 2 bases not matched to a gene. The CDR3 DNA sequence: TGTGCCAGCAGCTTAGGGCTAGCGGGGAGCACAGATACGCAGTATTTT. Amino acids: CASSLGLAGSTDTQYF.

This clonotype was found many times. The chain is built from TRBV29-1 and TRBJ2-5; TRBD2 is a possible D gene (5 bases). Trimming stripped 2 bases from V and 2 bases from J, with 21 bases between. The CDR3 covers 17 residues. Germline V gene sequence: CDR1 SQVTM, CDR2 ANQGSEA. The CDR3 DNA sequence: TGCAGCGTTGAAAGTGGATACGGACTTCCCTCGCAAGAGACCCAGTACTTC. This codes for CSVESGYGLPSQETQYF.

This clonotype was counted at least ten times. This chain uses TRBV20-1 with TRBJ2-7, with TRBD1 identical over 7 bases. Germline lookup yields CDR1 DFQATT and CDR2 SNEGSKA (reference sequence). With 5 bases clipped from V and 2 bases from J, the junction kept 12 bases outside the gene matches. The CDR3 is made up of 15 amino acids. CDR3 coding DNA: TGCAGTGCTCCAAAAGGTGGAACAGGGGCCTACGAGCAGTACTTC. Amino acids: CSAPKGGTGAYEQYF.

This clonotype counts as medium-sized. The V call is TRBV6-6, the J call TRBJ1-1; D ambiguous. The CDR3 totals 18 residues. Germline values: CDR1 MNHNY, CDR2 SVGAGI (reference sequence). Trimming cost V 4 bases and J 4 bases, with 25 bases left between them. The CDR3 spells CASSLKKGSAAGSTEAFF. CDR3 DNA: TGTGCCAGCAGTTTAAAGAAAGGGTCTGCGGCGGGGAGCACTGAAGCTTTCTTT.

J is TRBJ2-1 and V is TRBV6-5, with 14 bases aligning to TRBD2. Unmatched junction bases numbered 7, after V lost 0 bases and J lost 9 bases. Per germline, CDR1 MNHEY and CDR2 SVGAGI. The length of the CDR3 is 17 residues. CDR3 DNA sequence: TGTGCCAGCAGTTACTCAGTCGCGACTAGCGGGAGGGGTGAGCAGTTCTTC. This gives the protein CASSYSVATSGRGEQFF.

This chain uses TRBV12-5 with TRBJ2-4; the D is unclear. V gave up 0 bases and J gave up 7 bases, with 28 bases separating them. The CDR3 consists of 20 residues. CDR1 LGHNT and CDR2 FRNRAP come from the germline V gene. The CDR3 sequence is CASGLVPLPIGSQIGNIQYF. The CDR3 DNA reads TGTGCTAGTGGTTTGGTACCGCTACCGATAGGGTCTCAAATAGGGAACATTCAGTACTTC.